This paragraph covers one TCR beta chain sequence. The antigen is not known. CDR3 length: 14 amino acids. CDR1 is SEHNR and CDR2 is FQNEAQ in the germline V gene (reference sequence). This specimen belongs to a study of monozygotic twins with inflammatory bowel disease. Points from the study as a whole: Twins with IBD were found to have lower TCRbeta diversity (inverse Simpson) than healthy co-twins.

UMIs incorporating a 6-nucleotide sample barcode were appended by means of template switching. TCRdb reprocessed the 5' RACE reads and stores each CDR3 protein as one record, lacking DNA. The listing contains about 150,000 distinct CDR3 sequences. The origin of this receptor is a human donor with ulcerative colitis or Crohn's disease, or a healthy co-twin of an affected twin (not recorded which). The material sequenced was blood. V is TRBV7-9 and J is TRBJ2-1; the D call from TCRdb, TRBD1, cannot be confirmed without DNA. This CDR3 reads CASRGQFPYNEQFF.